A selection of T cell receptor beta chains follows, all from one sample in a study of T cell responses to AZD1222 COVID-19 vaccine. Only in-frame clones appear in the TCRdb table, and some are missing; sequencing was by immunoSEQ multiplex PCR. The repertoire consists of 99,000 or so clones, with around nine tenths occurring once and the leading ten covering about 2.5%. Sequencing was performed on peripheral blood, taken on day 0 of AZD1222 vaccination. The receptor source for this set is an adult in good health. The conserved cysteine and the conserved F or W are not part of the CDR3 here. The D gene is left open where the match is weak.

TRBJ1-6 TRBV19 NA ASSIAQGYSRPLH
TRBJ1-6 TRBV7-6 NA ASSLSAGRNSPLH
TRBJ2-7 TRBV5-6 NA ASSTRDMSYEQY
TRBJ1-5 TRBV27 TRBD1 ASGNPDRDQPQH
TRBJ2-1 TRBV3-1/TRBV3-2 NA ASSLTGGPYNEQF
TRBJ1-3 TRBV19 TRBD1 ASTTTGQSYTIY
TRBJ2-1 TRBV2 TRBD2 ASSETSAHEQF
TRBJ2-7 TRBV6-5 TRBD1 ATRDRLTHEQY
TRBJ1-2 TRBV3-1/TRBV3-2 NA ASSQDPSYGYT
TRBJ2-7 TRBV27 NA ASSLQHRIYEQY
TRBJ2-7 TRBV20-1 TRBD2 SASKSGSYEQY
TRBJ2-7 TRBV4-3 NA ASSRRAGSSYEQY
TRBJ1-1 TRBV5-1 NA ASSSITQEVAF
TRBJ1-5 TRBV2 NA ASSERGLGNQPQH
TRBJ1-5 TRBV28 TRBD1 ASRTIWGQGAMGAANQPQH
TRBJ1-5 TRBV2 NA ASSDSQPQH
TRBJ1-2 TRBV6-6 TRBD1 ASSAGGGYGYT
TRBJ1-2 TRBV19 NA ASSIGRGYGYT
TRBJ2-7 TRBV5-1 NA ASSLAQDKTYEQY
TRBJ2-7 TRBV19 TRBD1 ASSSAGGSYEQY
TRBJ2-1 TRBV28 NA ASSFIYEQF
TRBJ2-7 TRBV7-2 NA ASSLVFGGGAYEQY
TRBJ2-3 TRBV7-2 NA ASSLGTDTQY
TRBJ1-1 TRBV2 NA ASSSIPRDTEAF
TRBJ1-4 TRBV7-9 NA ASSFGMGSTNEKLF
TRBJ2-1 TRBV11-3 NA ASSHSWDEQF
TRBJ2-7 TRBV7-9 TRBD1 ASSLEGTGDPYEQY
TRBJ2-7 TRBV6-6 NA ASRQTAPYEQY
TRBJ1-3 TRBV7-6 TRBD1 ASSPVGGGFSSGNTIY
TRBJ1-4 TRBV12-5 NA ASGLGQASGLENEKLF
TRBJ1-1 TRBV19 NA ASTDGGPGTEAF
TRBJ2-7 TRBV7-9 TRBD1 ASSALDRGDYEQY
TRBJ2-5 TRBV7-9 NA ASSNDYEWYQETQY
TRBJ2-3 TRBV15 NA ATSGSEVSVGNTQY
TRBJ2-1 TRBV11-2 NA ASSPHVNEQF
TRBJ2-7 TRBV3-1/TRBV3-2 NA ASSQDGGSYEQY
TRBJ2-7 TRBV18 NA ASSPFGGPVKY
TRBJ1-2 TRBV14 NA ASSQMDGAHGYT
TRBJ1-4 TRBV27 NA ASSFGTGGEKLF
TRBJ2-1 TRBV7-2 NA ASSTGGLRVGNEQF
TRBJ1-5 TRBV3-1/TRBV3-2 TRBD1 ASSQSKQGWFSQPQH